The source of this T cell receptor (beta chain) is a study of post-analysis software for immune sequencing data. Libraries were made from TCR beta cDNA, and they carried unique molecular identifiers. From the PCR reads, TCRdb called clonotypes with MiXCR, one entry per CDR3 protein. The top ten clones hold about 11% of a sample with around 700,000 distinct CDR3 sequences, 59% of them seen once. About this clonotype: Its antigen is as yet unknown.

General observations from the study: Included in a set of a few TRBV segments more frequent in patients than controls were TRBV5-6, TRBV5-1 and TRBV20-1.

Germline loops: CDR1 SGDLS, CDR2 YYNGEE. After removal of 4 bases from V and 2 bases from J, the junction contained 10 bases not matched to a gene. This CDR3 comprises 17 residues. This chain joins TRBV9 and TRBJ2-2; the match to TRBD2 covers 8 bases. This TCR was sampled from a girl aged 2 to 10 with multiple sclerosis. The sequencing input was blood. The CDR3 reads CASSPQAGGLNTGELFF. CDR3 DNA: TGTGCCAGCAGCCCCCAGGCGGGGGGCCTTAACACCGGGGAGCTGTTTTTT.